Below, 21 T cell receptor beta chains from the same sample are listed, as sequenced in a study of shared clonotypes between healthy human individuals. TCRdb's table, derived via immunoSEQ multiplex PCR, lists solely in-frame clones and lacks some. The table shows 2 million to 3 million clones, with over 85% occurring only once. Sequenced input: naive CD4+ T cells from PBMCs. Noted subset: CD45RA+ positively selected. The source of these receptors is a man aged 18 to 35 in good health. Some clones in this sample may be carry-over from other donors' samples.

This clone was seen more than once but under ten times. This chain uses TRBV6-1 with TRBJ1-2; no firm D call. With 1 base removed from V and 5 bases from J, the gap between germline ends came to 17 bases. This CDR3 has 16 residues. From germline, CDR1 is MNHNS and CDR2 SASEGT. As DNA, the CDR3 is TGTGCCAGCAGTGAAGGGGCCTATTCGCTCGGGTATGGCTACACCTTC. It yields the protein CASSEGAYSLGYGYTF.

V gene TRBV10-3 combines with J gene TRBJ2-5; no clear D. V dropped 5 bases and J dropped 5 bases, with 6 bases sitting between them. There are 11 residues in the CDR3. The germline V gene encodes CDR1 ENHRY and CDR2 SYGVKD. The CDR3, as DNA: TGTGCCATCAGTAACCTGGAGACCCAGTACTTC. Translating it yields CAISNLETQYF.

The gene calls are TRBV6-4 and TRBJ2-2; 7 bases fit TRBD2. CDR1 is MRHNA, CDR2 SNTAGT, per germline. The CDR3 contains 15 residues. The junction had 3 bases not matched to a gene; V was cut back by 2 bases and J by 3 bases. The CDR3 loop reads CASSDVGGDTGELFF. The CDR3 DNA reads as TGTGCCAGCAGTGACGTTGGGGGGGACACCGGGGAGCTGTTTTTT.

The gene calls are TRBV28 and TRBJ2-7, with 7 bases matching TRBD1. Trimming at V came to 7 bases and at J to 3 bases, leaving 3 bases not matched to a gene. This CDR3 is 12 amino acids long. Germline-derived CDR1 and CDR2 are MDHEN and SYDVKM. This chain's CDR3 is CASTGGRYEQYF. The CDR3 coding sequence is TGTGCCAGCACAGGGGGTCGCTACGAGCAGTACTTC.

J is TRBJ2-1 and V is TRBV7-9, with a weak D call TRBD1 (5 bases). The CDR3 totals 11 residues. Per the germline V gene, CDR1 is SEHNR and CDR2 is FQNEAQ (reference sequence). The germline V and J ends were trimmed by 5 bases and 11 bases, with 10 bases remaining between them. The CDR3 DNA follows: TGTGCCAGCAGCCTGGCAGGGCAGCAGTTCTTC. This gives the protein CASSLAGQQFF. Combining the CDR3 with reference TRBV7-9 and TRBJ2-1 gives the whole variable domain DTGVSQNPRHKITKRGQNVTFRCDPISEHNRLYWYRQTLGQGPEFLTYFQNEAQLEKSRLLSDRFSAERPKGSFSTLEIQRTEQGDSAMYLCASSLAGQQFFGPGTRLTVL.

There are a few counts of this clone. The chain combines TRBV29-1 with TRBJ1-1; D call uncertain. Trimming removed 4 bases at V and 10 bases at J, with 16 bases between. This CDR3 is 12 amino acids long. CDR1 SQVTM and CDR2 ANQGSEA come from the germline V gene. CDR3 in DNA: TGCAGCGTTGGTGGACGGCCCGAGGGAGCTTTCTTT. This sequence encodes CSVGGRPEGAFF.

J is TRBJ2-7 and V is TRBV29-1; the match to TRBD2 covers 11 bases. This CDR3 is built from 13 residues. CDR1 SQVTM and CDR2 ANQGSEA come from the germline V gene. With 4 bases clipped from V and 3 bases from J, the junction kept 2 bases outside the gene matches. The CDR3 protein is CSVGTSGFYEQYF. The CDR3 coding sequence is TGCAGCGTTGGGACTAGCGGGTTCTACGAGCAGTACTTC.

This chain uses TRBV5-1 with TRBJ1-2, with 9 bases identical to TRBD1. CDR1 and CDR2 (germline): SGHRS, YFSETQ. The CDR3 sequence is 13 residues long. The V and J ends lost 4 bases and 6 bases, in that order; junction bases with no gene match: 4. The CDR3 DNA is TGCGCCAGCAGCCGGGACAGGGTGGATGGCTACACCTTC. Residues: CASSRDRVDGYTF.

A note on this clone: Other DNA variants within this sample encode the same CDR3. The chain employs TRBV29-1 and TRBJ1-5; D remains unclear. Germline CDR1 reads SQVTM; CDR2 reads ANQGSEA. V lost 4 bases and J 4 bases, leaving 8 bases between the germline ends. The CDR3 runs 12 residues. The CDR3 protein is CSVAGSNQPQHF. For the CDR3, the DNA is TGCAGCGTTGCGGGGTCTAATCAGCCCCAGCATTTT.

The chain recombines TRBV4-1 with TRBJ1-6; D remains ambiguous. V shed 4 bases and J shed 4 bases, with 11 bases lying between them. The CDR3 has 15 amino acids. CDR1 is MGHRA and CDR2 is YSYEKL in the germline V gene. CDR3: CASSRVASYNSPLHF. The CDR3 coding sequence is TGCGCCAGCAGCCGGGTGGCGTCGTATAATTCACCCCTCCACTTT.

The chain links TRBV9 to TRBJ2-7; TRBD1 agrees at 9 bases. Germline values: CDR1 SGDLS, CDR2 YYNGEE. This CDR3 is 14 amino acids long. J lost 7 bases, V lost 5 bases, and 10 bases had no gene match. CDR3 region: CASSSGTGTFEQYF. CDR3 DNA sequence: TGTGCCAGCAGTTCCGGGACAGGGACTTTTGAGCAGTACTTC. Based on the CDR3 plus reference TRBV9 and TRBJ2-7, the full variable domain is DSGVTQTPKHLITATGQRVTLRCSPRSGDLSVYWYQQSLDQGLQFLIQYYNGEERAKGNILERFSAQQFPDLHSELNLSSLELGDSALYFCASSSGTGTFEQYFGPGTRLTVT.

This chain connects TRBV5-4 to TRBJ1-1, with TRBD1 identical over 8 bases. With 2 bases clipped from V and 5 bases from J, the junction kept 5 bases outside the gene matches. Germline loops: CDR1 SGHNT, CDR2 YYREEE (reference sequence). This CDR3 spans 14 amino acids. CDR3 loop: CASSLAGGATEAFF. The CDR3 coding sequence is TGTGCCAGCAGCTTAGCAGGGGGCGCGACTGAAGCTTTCTTT.

This clone was seen once. J is TRBJ1-5 and V is TRBV2; unclear D gene. Germline assignment: CDR1 SNHLY and CDR2 FYNNEI. V was shortened by 3 bases and J by 5 bases, with 8 bases between the two germline ends. The CDR3 extends over 13 amino acids. The chain's CDR3 is CASSEFSDQPQHF. CDR3 nucleotides: TGTGCCAGCAGTGAGTTCAGCGATCAGCCCCAGCATTTT. Full variable domain (outside the CDR3, taken from reference TRBV2 and TRBJ1-5): EPEVTQTPSHQVTQMGQEVILRCVPISNHLYFYWYRQILGQKVEFLVSFYNNEISEKSEIFDDQFSVERPDGSNFTLKIRSTKLEDSAMYFCASSEFSDQPQHFGDGTRLSIL.

The CDR3 DNA is TGTGCCACCAGCAGGTCGACAGGGGTAACTGAAGCTTTCTTT. Amino acids: CATSRSTGVTEAFF. The chain couples TRBV15 to TRBJ1-1; 8 bases line up with TRBD1. There are 14 residues in the CDR3. Germline CDR1 LNHNV, CDR2 YYDKDF (reference sequence). J was trimmed by 5 bases and V by 3 bases; bases with no gene match: 5.

This chain links TRBV28 with TRBJ2-5; D not certain. The CDR3 extends over 15 amino acids. V gave up 3 bases and J gave up 2 bases, with 13 bases separating them. Looked up from germline, CDR1 is MDHEN and CDR2 is SYDVKM. Here the CDR3 reads CASSFHTAGQETQYF. The CDR3 coding sequence is TGTGCCAGCAGTTTTCATACCGCAGGTCAAGAGACCCAGTACTTC.

J is TRBJ2-7 and V is TRBV5-4, with 7 bases matching TRBD1. Germline V gene sequence: CDR1 SGHNT, CDR2 YYREEE (reference sequence). The V and J ends lost 4 bases and 0 bases, in that order; junction bases with no gene match: 4. CDR3 length: 14 residues. CDR3 protein: CASSRTGLSYEQYF. Written as DNA, the CDR3 is TGTGCCAGCAGCCGGACAGGACTCTCCTACGAGCAGTACTTC.

This chain connects TRBV6-5 to TRBJ1-2, with 7 positions matching TRBD1. With 5 bases clipped from V and 4 bases from J, the junction kept 10 bases outside the gene matches. The CDR3 has 15 residues. The germline CDR1 and CDR2 sequences are MNHEY and SVGAGI. The CDR3 DNA reads TGTGCCAGCAGTACCCGACAGGGATGGTCCTATGGCTACACCTTC. This codes for CASSTRQGWSYGYTF.

The rearrangement joins TRBV4-1 to TRBJ2-7; D call uncertain. CDR1 is MGHRA and CDR2 is YSYEKL in the germline V gene. The CDR3 runs 16 residues. Trimming shortened V by 0 bases and J by 0 bases, and 12 bases separated the two germline ends. This CDR3 is CASSQDRAAVSYEQYF. The DNA for the CDR3 is TGCGCCAGCAGCCAAGATCGGGCAGCCGTCTCCTACGAGCAGTACTTC.

This sequence joins TRBV19 and TRBJ2-4; D is possibly TRBD1 or TRBD2 (7 bases each). This CDR3 has 15 amino acids. Deletions cut 5 bases from V and 2 bases from J, with 13 bases between. CDR1 LNHDA and CDR2 SQIVND come from the germline V gene (reference sequence). CDR3: CASSSQGGPKNIQYF. CDR3 DNA: TGTGCCAGTAGTTCTCAGGGGGGGCCCAAAAACATTCAGTACTTC.

About this clone itself: Other nucleotide sequences from this sample produce the same CDR3. The J gene is TRBJ2-7, the V gene TRBV7-3; 14 bases align to TRBD2. The CDR3 totals 14 residues. Germline CDR1 SGHTA, CDR2 FQGTGA. V shed 5 bases and J 6 bases; nucleotides not matched to a gene: 3. CDR3 protein: CASSLGTSGSEQYF. The CDR3 DNA sequence: TGTGCCAGCAGCCTAGGGACTAGCGGGAGCGAGCAGTACTTC.

In regard to this clone: The identical CDR3 is also encoded by other nucleotide sequences in the sample. The rearrangement links TRBV28 to TRBJ1-5; no clear D. Germline assignment: CDR1 MDHEN and CDR2 SYDVKM. The V and J ends lost 5 bases and 1 base respectively, with 9 bases between them. The CDR3 is 14 amino acids. CDR3 in DNA: TGTGCCAGCAGTCCCGGCGGGAGCAATCAGCCCCAGCATTTT. Amino acids: CASSPGGSNQPQHF.